This entry describes one T cell receptor beta chain. Under the authors' procedure: Reference gene primer amplification gave estimated nucleated cell counts. Assay used: immunoSEQ multiplex PCR; TCRdb lists only in-frame clones, some missing. The D gene and trimming were derived from the DNA, and the V and J assignments and clone size from that table. This table holds roughly 67,000 clones, less than 90% found once. The data originate from a study of blood T cell repertoires in COVID-19. Across the study: T cells, B-cell-depleted T cells, or PBMCs provided the cDNA or gDNA that served as material.

Input material: peripheral blood. This receptor was identified in a man between 45 and 60 years old with active COVID-19.

This CDR3 reads CASKESGAHTDTQYF. The CDR3 bases are TGTGCCAGCAAGGAGTCGGGAGCCCACACAGATACGCAGTATTTT. The chain employs TRBV7-2 and TRBJ2-3; D is perhaps TRBD2 (6 bases). Germline-derived CDR1 and CDR2 are SGHTA and FQGNSA. This CDR3 contains 15 residues. V lost 7 bases and J 2 bases, leaving 16 bases between the germline ends. Based on the CDR3 plus reference TRBV7-2 and TRBJ2-3, the full variable domain is GAGVSQSPSNKVTEKGKDVELRCDPISGHTALYWYRQSLGQGLEFLIYFQGNSAPDKSGLPSDRFSAERTGGSVSTLTIQRTQQEDSAVYLCASKESGAHTDTQYFGPGTRLTVL.